Listed below are T cell receptor beta chains from one sample, sequenced in a study of control samples from healthy donors and cancer patients. The table came from immunoSEQ multiplex PCR; TCRdb's copy has only in-frame clones and leaves some out. The repertoire has fewer than 200,000 clones, around 96% of them found once; the top ten carry just over 1%. Input material: blood. These receptor sequences come from a woman between 25 and 40 years old in good health. CDR3s include the opening cysteine and the closing phenylalanine or tryptophan. D genes are given only for firm matches. Where a row states a size, it is once, few, many or the class of an expanded clone; other rows omit it.

j_call | d_call | clone_size | v_call | cdr3_aa | cdr3_nt
TRBJ2-7 | TRBD1 | - | TRBV7-8 | CATQIGRDREYYEQYF | TGTGCCACACAAATTGGCCGGGACAGGGAATACTACGAGCAGTACTTC
TRBJ2-7 | - | once | TRBV5-1 | CASSLVEKDEQYF | TGCGCCAGCAGCTTGGTCGAGAAGGACGAGCAGTACTTC
TRBJ2-7 | - | once | TRBV28 | CASSLFGVAYEQYF | TGTGCCAGCAGTTTATTTGGGGTGGCCTACGAGCAGTACTTC
TRBJ2-7 | - | - | TRBV28 | CASSLGLSYEQYF | TGTGCCAGCAGTTTAGGTCTCTCCTACGAGCAGTACTTC
TRBJ2-1 | - | once | TRBV5-6 | CASRPGPLAVSSYNEQFF | TGTGCCAGCAGACCGGGACCCTTAGCCGTAAGCTCCTACAATGAGCAGTTCTTC
TRBJ2-5 | - | once | TRBV11-3 | CASSLGTSSGETQYF | TGTGCCAGCAGCTTAGGAACTAGCTCAGGCGAGACCCAGTACTTC
TRBJ1-4 | - | - | TRBV3-1/TRBV3-2 | CASSHQTEEKLFF | TGTGCCAGCAGCCATCAGACGGAAGAAAAACTGTTTTTT
TRBJ2-7 | - | - | TRBV2 | CASRWEEGASYEQYF | TGTGCCAGCCGATGGGAGGAGGGGGCCTCCTACGAGCAGTACTTC
TRBJ2-1 | - | - | TRBV27 | CASSFAISDSYNEQFF | TGTGCCAGCAGTTTCGCAATTAGCGACTCCTACAATGAGCAGTTCTTC
TRBJ1-5 | - | - | TRBV6-2/TRBV6-3 | CASSYFPGQANNQPQHF | TGTGCCAGCAGTTACTTCCCGGGACAAGCAAACAATCAGCCCCAGCATTTT
TRBJ2-2 | TRBD2 | - | TRBV4-1 | CASSQGVAGWDTGELFF | TGCGCCAGCAGCCAAGGGGTAGCGGGGTGGGACACCGGGGAGCTGTTTTTT
TRBJ2-7 | TRBD1 | - | TRBV18 | CASSPSGQGARNSYEQYF | TGTGCCAGCTCCCCCTCTGGACAGGGGGCGCGTAACTCCTACGAGCAGTACTTC
TRBJ2-1 | - | - | TRBV3-1/TRBV3-2 | CASSQIPGTAIRNEQFF | TGTGCCAGCAGCCAAATACCCGGGACGGCGATAAGGAATGAGCAGTTCTTC
TRBJ2-6 | - | few | TRBV7-8 | CASSLAGTGANVLTF | TGTGCCAGCAGCTTAGCAGGGACTGGGGCCAACGTCCTGACTTTC
TRBJ2-3 | TRBD2 | - | TRBV6-4 | CASSDSPGGTDTQYF | TGTGCCAGCAGTGACTCTCCGGGAGGGACAGATACGCAGTATTTT